The 21 T cell receptor beta chains in this list originate from one sample, sequenced in a study of Ad26.COV2.S vaccination and SARS-CoV-2 variants. As to treatment: about 20 received Ad26.COV2.S at low or high dose, single or two shots; several received placebo; per-sample allocation not given. Sampling occurred on day 63 after the first vaccine or placebo injection. Here immunoSEQ multiplex PCR was the method, and the copy in TCRdb shows in-frame clones only, minus some. The table has 360,000 or so clones, around 86% seen once. Specimen: peripheral blood, collected in a trial of Ad26.COV2.S vaccine versus placebo. The receptor source for this set is a person aged 18-65 years who received the Ad26.COV2.S COVID-19 vaccine or a placebo.

V is TRBV7-9 and J is TRBJ2-7; D is possibly TRBD1 or TRBD2 (6 bases each). CDR3 length equals 14 residues. Looked up from germline, CDR1 is SEHNR and CDR2 is FQNEAQ (reference sequence). Trimming pared 5 bases from V and 5 bases from J, leaving 16 bases between. The CDR3 is CASSLSGAWDEQYF. CDR3 in DNA: TGTGCCAGCAGCCTTTCGGGGGCTTGGGACGAGCAGTACTTC.

The V and J genes are TRBV19 and TRBJ1-4; D is unclear. Between the trimmed V and J ends, which lost 5 bases and 0 bases, there was a span of 10 bases. Germline CDR1 reads LNHDA; CDR2 reads SQIVND (reference sequence). This CDR3 contains 15 residues. CDR3 protein: CASSLLHSTNEKLFF. The CDR3 DNA reads TGTGCCAGTAGTCTCCTCCACTCAACTAATGAAAAACTGTTTTTT.

The genes are TRBV7-2 and TRBJ2-5; TRBD2 aligns across 7 bases. This CDR3 is 15 amino acids long. Trimming removed 5 bases from V and 1 base from J; junction bases left unmatched: 7. Germline-derived CDR1 and CDR2 are SGHTA and FQGNSA. The CDR3 sequence is CASSRTAGVQETQYF. DNA for the CDR3: TGTGCCAGCAGCCGGACGGCGGGGGTCCAAGAGACCCAGTACTTC.

The rearrangement links TRBV29-1 to TRBJ1-5; 10 nucleotides agree with TRBD1. CDR3 size: 13 residues. Per the germline V gene, CDR1 is SQVTM and CDR2 is ANQGSEA. Unmatched junction bases numbered 4, after V lost 4 bases and J lost 7 bases. CDR3 DNA: TGCAGCGTTGGGACAGGGGGTGGGCAGCCCCAGCATTTT. It specifies CSVGTGGGQPQHF.

This clone has only a few counts. The chain has TRBV19 and TRBJ1-1; D is unclear. The CDR3 is 14 amino acids. The V gene lost 7 bases and the J gene lost 8 bases, with 20 bases spanning the gap. Germline loops: CDR1 LNHDA, CDR2 SQIVND (reference sequence). In nucleotides, the CDR3 is TGTGCCAGTACTTTCCAGGCCGATGGGTCGGAAGCTTTCTTT. Amino acid sequence: CASTFQADGSEAFF.

V is TRBV3-1 (or the pseudogene TRBV3-2) and J is TRBJ2-1, with 9 positions matching TRBD2. Germline V gene lookup returns CDR1 LGHDT and CDR2 YNNKEL (reference sequence). CDR3 length: 12 amino acids. V was clipped by 4 bases and J by 10 bases; unmatched bases: 2. The CDR3 DNA follows: TGTGCCAGCAGCCCCCTAGCGGGGGAGCAGTTCTTC. This translates into CASSPLAGEQFF.

This clone was seen only a few times. A read error may produce the germline difference seen at one junction end. This sequence joins TRBV7-2 and TRBJ1-5; maybe TRBD1 (5 bases). Per the germline V gene, CDR1 is SGHTA and CDR2 is FQGNSA. The CDR3 has 15 residues. The CDR3: CASSLGTGNIQPQHF. The CDR3 bases are TGTGCCAGCAGTTTAGGGACTGGGAACATTCAGCCCCAGCATTTT.

The chain joins TRBV5-1 to TRBJ1-1; 12 nucleotides agree with TRBD1. CDR1 is SGHRS and CDR2 is YFSETQ in the germline V gene. The ends lost 0 bases at V and 0 bases at J; junction bases unmatched: 3. The CDR3 runs 17 residues. CDR3 DNA sequence: TGCGCCAGCAGCTTGGGGGACAGGGGGCACATGAACACTGAAGCTTTCTTT. As protein: CASSLGDRGHMNTEAFF.

The CDR3 bases are TGTGCCAGTAGTTCAGGGGTAGATACGCAGTATTTT. This codes for CASSSGVDTQYF. The rearrangement links TRBV19 to TRBJ2-3, with a weak D call TRBD1 (6 bases). The V end was cut by 5 bases, the J end by 5 bases, with 8 bases between. The CDR3 has 12 amino acids. Germline lookup yields CDR1 LNHDA and CDR2 SQIVND (reference sequence).

With respect to this clone: Sequence at one end of the junction differs from germline and may be a read error. The rearrangement uses TRBV7-7 and TRBJ2-1; 13 bases match TRBD2. CDR3 size: 14 residues. Per germline, CDR1 SSHAT and CDR2 FNYEAQ (reference sequence). CDR3 residues: CASSLGGTSGKQFF. The DNA for the CDR3 is TGTGCTAGCAGCTTAGGAGGGACTAGCGGGAAGCAGTTCTTC.

The V and J genes are TRBV14 and TRBJ2-4; a possible D gene is TRBD2 (6 bases). The CDR3 totals 15 residues. Trimming took off 3 bases at V and 5 bases at J, with 14 bases between the two ends. Germline assignment: CDR1 SGHDN and CDR2 FVKESK. The CDR3 is CASSHLPGLENIQYF. CDR3 nucleotide sequence: TGTGCCAGCAGCCACCTCCCGGGACTCGAAAACATTCAGTACTTC.

The genes are TRBV15 and TRBJ2-5, with D perhaps matching TRBD1 or TRBD2 (5 bases each). The CDR3 covers 15 residues. Trimming left V 0 bases short and J 1 base short, with 9 bases between. The V gene's germline CDR1 is LNHNV and CDR2 YYDKDF (reference sequence). The CDR3 DNA is TGTGCCACCAGCAGAGAGTGGGGGTCCCAAGAGACCCAGTACTTC. This sequence encodes CATSREWGSQETQYF.

The chain links TRBV6-6 to TRBJ1-4; D possibly corresponds to TRBD1 (5 bases). CDR1 is MNHNY and CDR2 is SVGAGI in the germline V gene (reference sequence). CDR3 length: 14 residues. V shed 5 bases and J shed 3 bases, with 10 bases lying between them. CDR3 residues: CASSPTGANEKLFF. The CDR3, as DNA: TGTGCCAGCAGTCCTACAGGAGCTAATGAAAAACTGTTTTTT.

V is TRBV9 and J is TRBJ1-1, with 7 positions matching TRBD1. In germline, CDR1 is SGDLS, CDR2 YYNGEE. This CDR3 is built from 15 residues. V shed 1 base, J shed 11 bases, and the junction held 14 bases outside the gene matches. The CDR3 coding sequence is TGTGCCAGCAGCGTAACTTCGGACAGGACCATTGGGGCTTTCTTT. It encodes CASSVTSDRTIGAFF.

The chain carries TRBV12-5 and TRBJ1-1; no reliable D call. The V end was cut by 1 base, the J end by 0 bases, with 3 bases between. Germline V gene sequence: CDR1 LGHNT, CDR2 FRNRAP. The CDR3 covers 13 residues. The CDR3 DNA sequence: TGTGCTAGTGGTTTGGAGGTGAACACTGAAGCTTTCTTT. Its protein is CASGLEVNTEAFF.

This clone has just a few counts. The chain joins TRBV19 to TRBJ1-1, with a possible D match to TRBD1 (5 bases). The germline CDR1 and CDR2 sequences are LNHDA and SQIVND (reference sequence). V was clipped by 5 bases and J by 0 bases, with 16 bases between them. The CDR3 is 16 residues long. The CDR3 coding sequence is TGTGCCAGTAGTTCCCTCTGGACAAGTTTGAACACTGAAGCTTTCTTT. Its translation is CASSSLWTSLNTEAFF.

The chain joins TRBV30 to TRBJ1-4; D not certain. The CDR3 sequence is 13 residues long. Germline V gives CDR1 GTSNPN, CDR2 SVGIG (reference sequence). V was cut by 1 base and J by 8 bases, with 11 bases left in between. The CDR3 bases are TGTGCCTGGAGTGGAGGGTCTCGCGAAAAACTGTTTTTT. Protein product: CAWSGGSREKLFF.

This clone was observed once. J is TRBJ2-5 and V is TRBV27, with TRBD1 identical over 7 bases. J lost 4 bases, V lost 7 bases, and 9 bases had no gene match. CDR3 size: 14 residues. Germline values: CDR1 MNHEY, CDR2 SMNVEV (reference sequence). DNA for the CDR3: TGTGCCAGCATTCCAACCCCAGGGGGAGAGACCCAGTACTTC. Protein product: CASIPTPGGETQYF.

The chain recombines TRBV6-5 with TRBJ1-1, with 7 bases lining up with TRBD1. The ends lost 7 bases at V and 5 bases at J; junction bases unmatched: 10. Germline values: CDR1 MNHEY, CDR2 SVGAGI. The CDR3 has 14 amino acids. This CDR3 is CASIPRARGTEAFF. DNA of the CDR3: TGTGCCAGCATTCCAAGGGCCAGGGGGACTGAAGCTTTCTTT.

V usage is TRBV7-2 and J usage is TRBJ2-7; D not resolved. Germline CDR1 and CDR2: SGHTA and FQGNSA. The CDR3 length is 15 residues. V was clipped by 3 bases and J by 0 bases, with 12 bases between them. The CDR3 is CASSLSGGFSYEQYF. The CDR3 bases are TGTGCCAGCAGCTTGTCGGGCGGATTCTCCTACGAGCAGTACTTC.

CDR3 nucleotides: TGTGCCAGCAGCCAACGGACCTTGTACAATGAGCAGTTCTTC. Translated, it gives CASSQRTLYNEQFF. This chain uses TRBV6-6 with TRBJ2-1; no clear D. V lost 6 bases, J lost 4 bases, and 13 bases lay in between. Germline loops: CDR1 MNHNY, CDR2 SVGAGI (reference sequence). CDR3 length equals 14 residues.